This passage covers 11 T cell receptor beta chains from one sample sequenced in a study of cytomegalovirus exposure and HLA in healthy donors (dated by TCRdb to about 2017). The library was generated by the immunoSEQ multiplex PCR assay. For the multiplex PCR, a mixture combining 60 forward primers for TCR Vbeta segments and 13 reverse primers for TCR Jbeta segments was used. TCRdb mirrors the immuneACCESS table, restricted to in-frame sequences. Some clones are absent from its copies; in checked studies, under half trace to an unresolved V gene, and the reason for the others is unknown. The sample table shows fewer than 90,000 clones, and about 80% are seen once. The ten top clones hold 10% of the sample. Input material: PBMCs. The receptors derive from a man aged 25 to 40 in good health and CMV-seropositive.

The CDR3 nucleotides read TGTGCCAGCAGCCCCTGGGGGACAATCCCTGAAGCTTTCTTT. Residues: CASSPWGTIPEAFF. The genes are TRBV5-5 and TRBJ1-1; maybe TRBD1 (6 bases). This CDR3 has 14 residues. Germline V gene sequence: CDR1 SGHKS, CDR2 YYEKEE (reference sequence). V was shortened by 4 bases and J by 6 bases, with 16 bases between the two germline ends.

The chain has TRBV19 and TRBJ1-1, with TRBD1 as a possible D gene (6 bases). Germline assignment: CDR1 LNHDA and CDR2 SQIVND (reference sequence). With 6 bases removed from V and 7 bases from J, the gap between germline ends came to 12 bases. There are 12 residues in the CDR3. CDR3 region: CASRTDRNEAFF. The CDR3 coding sequence is TGTGCCAGTAGGACCGACAGGAATGAAGCTTTCTTT.

V is TRBV10-2 and J is TRBJ2-1; 15 nucleotides line up with TRBD2. Germline lookup yields CDR1 WSHSY and CDR2 SAAADI. CDR3 size: 15 residues. Losses at the gene ends were 8 bases for V and 9 bases for J; bases not matched to a gene: 8. CDR3 DNA: TGCGCCAGCCGGACTAGCGGGGGGGTGGTAGGTGAGCAGTTCTTC. Its translation: CASRTSGGVVGEQFF.

The rearrangement links TRBV7-2 to TRBJ1-2, with 7 bases fitting TRBD1. Unmatched junction bases numbered 5, after V lost 5 bases and J lost 5 bases. Germline V gene sequence: CDR1 SGHTA, CDR2 FQGNSA. This CDR3 has 13 residues. The CDR3 DNA is TGTGCCAGCAGCCTGGGACAGCAATATGGCTACACCTTC. Encoded protein: CASSLGQQYGYTF.

This rearrangement joins TRBV7-8 to TRBJ1-5, with a possible D match to TRBD1 (6 bases). V lost 3 bases to trimming and J lost 8 bases, with 11 bases between them. Germline values: CDR1 SGHVS, CDR2 FQNEAQ. The CDR3 length is 13 residues. This CDR3 is CASSLTGIKPQHF. The DNA of the CDR3 is TGTGCCAGCAGCTTGACAGGTATCAAGCCCCAGCATTTT.

The rearrangement joins TRBV10-1 to TRBJ2-7; 9 nucleotides match TRBD1. The CDR3 has 15 amino acids. V gave up 1 base and J gave up 3 bases; unmatched junction bases: 4. Germline V gene data show CDR1 as WNHNN and CDR2 as SYGVQD (reference sequence). The CDR3 DNA reads TGCGCCAGCAGTGAGTTCTGGACAGGGGACTACGAGCAGTACTTC. It yields the protein CASSEFWTGDYEQYF.

J is TRBJ2-5 and V is TRBV6-5, with 8 bases aligning to TRBD2. The CDR3 is 14 amino acids. Trimming cost V 5 bases and J 3 bases; bases outside gene matches: 5. From germline, CDR1 is MNHEY and CDR2 SVGAGI. The CDR3 sequence is CASSALAGKETQYF. CDR3 DNA: TGTGCCAGCAGTGCCCTAGCGGGTAAAGAGACCCAGTACTTC.

This clone was picked up a small number of times. This rearrangement joins TRBV6-1 to TRBJ1-1; D call uncertain. The ends were cut back, 6 bases at V and 6 bases at J, with 14 bases in the middle. The CDR3 consists of 13 residues. Per germline, CDR1 MNHNS and CDR2 SASEGT. CDR3 sequence (DNA): TGTGCCAGCAGCCTAAACAGCTACGCTGAAGCTTTCTTT. Encoded protein: CASSLNSYAEAFF.

The chain is built from TRBV19 and TRBJ2-1; TRBD1 might be the D (5 bases). Between the trimmed V and J ends, which lost 5 bases and 3 bases, there was a span of 11 bases. This CDR3 region has 14 residues. Germline lookup yields CDR1 LNHDA and CDR2 SQIVND (reference sequence). The CDR3 nucleotides read TGTGCCAGTAGTGTCCCGACAGTCTACAATGAGCAGTTCTTC. It encodes CASSVPTVYNEQFF.

The rearrangement joins TRBV7-9 to TRBJ2-2, with 8 bases fitting TRBD1. After removal of 8 bases from V and 4 bases from J, the junction contained 12 bases not matched to a gene. The CDR3 consists of 16 residues. The germline V gene has CDR1 SEHNR and CDR2 FQNEAQ (reference sequence). In DNA, the CDR3 is TGTGCCAGCCCATGGAAGCGGACAGGGTCCACCGGGGAGCTGTTTTTT. Its protein product is CASPWKRTGSTGELFF.

The chain carries TRBV4-3 and TRBJ2-2, with D perhaps matching TRBD2 (7 bases). Deletions cut 0 bases from V and 4 bases from J, with 18 bases between. This CDR3 has 18 amino acids. Germline V CDR1 and CDR2: LGHNA, YSLEER. The CDR3 nucleotides are TGCGCCAGCAGCCAAGAATGGGGCCGGGGGGCAGGCACCGGGGAGCTGTTTTTT. Its translation: CASSQEWGRGAGTGELFF.